This is a list of T cell receptor beta chains from one sample in a study of CD8 T cells in ankylosing spondylitis. TCRdb independently ran MiXCR on the 5' RACE reads; one entry per CDR3 protein. The table shows a few hundred thousand distinct CDR3 sequences, with approximately 8.2% occurring only once. The sample taken for sequencing was blood, either unsorted or a sorted T cell fraction (not recorded which). These receptors all stem from a male donor with ankylosing spondylitis. CDR3s include the opening cysteine and the closing phenylalanine or tryptophan. Fields, in order: J gene, V gene, CDR3 protein.

TRBJ2-7,TRBV5-1,CASRTGTSGSRSSVAYF
TRBJ2-5,TRBV20-1,CSARFPLAGQETQYF
TRBJ1-5,TRBV16,CASSQDSSGQPQHF
TRBJ2-5,TRBV5-1,CASSRGLAGVETQYF
TRBJ1-2,TRBV15,CATSRGQGRGYTF
TRBJ2-1,TRBV12-3/TRBV12-4,CASSPPGQGYNEQFF
TRBJ2-5,TRBV3-1,CASSLGFGLQETQYF
TRBJ2-2,TRBV27,CASSDGNTGELFF
TRBJ2-3,TRBV29-1,CSAGTSGGTDTQYF
TRBJ1-5,TRBV12-3/TRBV12-4,CASSLRGGPNQPQHF
TRBJ1-2,TRBV5-1,CASSLDWDRGVYGYTF
TRBJ2-1,TRBV29-1,CSVEASGNEQFF
TRBJ2-3,TRBV5-1,CASSLADRDTQYF
TRBJ2-2,TRBV29-1,CSVEASGSTGELFF
TRBJ2-1,TRBV29-1,CSVGGRMGSYNEQFF
TRBJ1-1,TRBV4-2,CASSQDYPGASTEAFF
TRBJ2-7,TRBV20-1,CSARGLADPYEQYF
TRBJ2-3,TRBV5-1,CASSLSLDTDTQYF
TRBJ1-2,TRBV7-9,CASSPGVDYGYTF
TRBJ2-3,TRBV12-3/TRBV12-4,CASTHPPDTQYF
TRBJ2-7,TRBV12-3/TRBV12-4,CASSSGAPGHEQYF
TRBJ1-3,TRBV19,CASSIATISGNTIYF
TRBJ1-6,TRBV12-5,CASGLVLGAAYNSPLHF
TRBJ2-7,TRBV20-1,CSASVWDNRDEQYF
TRBJ1-1,TRBV5-1,CASSMAGTPNTEAFF
TRBJ2-3,TRBV10-3,CAISDLMDLIPDTQYF
TRBJ2-7,TRBV6-2/TRBV6-3,CASSAWTSGRGWSYEQYF
TRBJ2-6,TRBV6-2/TRBV6-3,CASSQGTSGANVLTF
TRBJ2-4,TRBV29-1,CSVRPGTGVGAKNIQYF
TRBJ2-7,TRBV10-3,CAISISRGGDYEQYF
TRBJ1-6,TRBV7-8,CASSLAWGPGGSPLHF
TRBJ2-1,TRBV7-3,CASSLVPDAGGNEQFF
TRBJ2-7,TRBV12-3/TRBV12-4,CASSLAGAPREQYF
TRBJ2-5,TRBV2,CASHDMGTGTQYF
TRBJ2-1,TRBV27,CASSSKNGYDEQFF
TRBJ2-6,TRBV5-1,CASSTPGTVTSGANVLTF
TRBJ2-7,TRBV5-1,CASSLQRAYEQYF
TRBJ1-5,TRBV12-3/TRBV12-4,CASSSQGIWNQPQHF
TRBJ2-7,TRBV7-6,CASSLVGGDDEQYF
TRBJ1-6,TRBV27,CASSLDRGIVNSPLHF
TRBJ2-2,TRBV4-1,CASSQDRPTGELFF
TRBJ1-5,TRBV27,CASSTRTGGQPQHF
TRBJ2-7,TRBV20-1,CSARDWTSSYEQYF
TRBJ2-3,TRBV20-1,CSATSGLAGFTDTQYF
TRBJ2-1,TRBV11-1,CASSLDSLGTSGPKGEFF
TRBJ2-3,TRBV6-5,CASSYLSGRDTDTQYF
TRBJ2-2,TRBV7-7,CASSLAGGPSANTGELFF
TRBJ2-1,TRBV5-1,CASFPLAGVVNEQFF
TRBJ2-7,TRBV28,CASSTTGAAGGKQYF
TRBJ2-2,TRBV20-1,CSARAGTVNTGELFF
TRBJ2-5,TRBV12-3/TRBV12-4,CASSLSRWGTQYF
TRBJ2-4,TRBV20-1,CSARDLVAKNIQYF
TRBJ1-6,TRBV5-6,CASSLTHNSPLHF
TRBJ2-2,TRBV5-6,CASSFRGRRTGELFF
TRBJ2-1,TRBV12-3/TRBV12-4,CASSFGLAGPRNEQFF
TRBJ2-3,TRBV11-2,CASSVPLAGAVTAIDTQYF
TRBJ2-3,TRBV10-3,CAISEISGPSTDTQYF
TRBJ2-7,TRBV9,CASSADVTYEQYF
TRBJ2-1,TRBV4-1,CASSQDRVRTSGISSYNEQFF